This entry lists 31 T cell receptor beta chains sequenced from one sample in a study of control samples from healthy donors and cancer patients. TCRdb keeps only in-frame clones here, not all; method: immunoSEQ multiplex PCR. There are more than 100,000 clones in the sample; about 90% occur only once, and just over 7.5% lies in the top ten. The sequenced sample consisted of PBMCs. The receptor set was obtained from a man aged 45-60 years with head and neck cancer.

This chain links TRBV14 with TRBJ2-5, with TRBD2 identical over 11 bases. Germline V gives CDR1 SGHDN, CDR2 FVKESK. CDR3 size: 14 residues. J gave up 5 bases and V 4 bases, and 3 bases lay outside the gene matches. Here the CDR3 reads CASSLLAGVETQYF. The CDR3 DNA is TGTGCCAGCAGCCTACTAGCGGGGGTTGAGACCCAGTACTTC. The full variable domain, rest sourced from reference TRBV14 and TRBJ2-5, is EAGVTQFPSHSVIEKGQTVTLRCDPISGHDNLYWYRRVMGKEIKFLLHFVKESKQDESGMPNNRFLAERTGGTYSTLKVQPAELEDSGVYFCASSLLAGVETQYFGPGTRLLVL.

CDR3 bases: TGTGCCAGCAGTTCGACGTCTCTAGCTTACACAGATACGCAGTATTTT. Translated: CASSSTSLAYTDTQYF. The chain couples TRBV6-5 to TRBJ2-3; D is perhaps TRBD2 (5 bases). Germline-derived CDR1 and CDR2 are MNHEY and SVGAGI. Trimming shortened V by 4 bases and J by 2 bases, and 16 bases separated the two germline ends. The CDR3 runs to 16 residues.

The chain couples TRBV11-2 to TRBJ2-5; D not certain. CDR1 SGHAT and CDR2 FQNNGV come from the germline V gene. Trimming shortened V by 1 base and J by 2 bases, and 11 bases separated the two germline ends. This CDR3 has 15 amino acids. As DNA, the CDR3 is TGTGCCAGCAGCTTAGGCCAGGTCTGGCAAGAGACCCAGTACTTC. Its protein product is CASSLGQVWQETQYF.

V usage is TRBV5-6 and J usage is TRBJ2-4, with 9 bases lining up with TRBD1. This CDR3 region has 14 residues. Germline CDR1 is SGHDT and CDR2 is YYEEEE. Unmatched junction bases numbered 3, after V lost 4 bases and J lost 4 bases. CDR3 nucleotide sequence: TGTGCCAGCAGCCCAGGGACAGGGAAAAACATTCAGTACTTC. Translating gives CASSPGTGKNIQYF.

This chain joins TRBV6-5 and TRBJ2-2; D uncertain. CDR3 length: 12 residues. Between the trimmed V and J ends, which lost 8 bases and 4 bases, there was a span of 8 bases. Per the germline V gene, CDR1 is MNHEY and CDR2 is SVGAGI. CDR3 coding DNA: TGTGCCAGCGGTCCCCTCACCGGGGAGCTGTTTTTT. This sequence encodes CASGPLTGELFF.

The chain employs TRBV19 and TRBJ2-1; 7 bases match TRBD2. Germline lookup yields CDR1 LNHDA and CDR2 SQIVND (reference sequence). The junction had 10 bases not matched to a gene; V was cut back by 4 bases and J by 1 base. The CDR3 runs to 17 residues. CDR3 sequence reads: CASSRSFGGSSYNEQFF. The CDR3 bases are TGTGCCAGTAGTAGGTCCTTCGGGGGGTCTTCCTACAATGAGCAGTTCTTC.

The CDR3 reads CASSESNGVRQPQHF. The CDR3 nucleotides read TGCGCCAGCAGTGAGTCGAACGGGGTTCGACAGCCCCAGCATTTT. The chain carries TRBV10-1 and TRBJ1-5; D call uncertain. CDR3 length: 15 amino acids. Germline V gene data show CDR1 as WNHNN and CDR2 as SYGVQD (reference sequence). The germline V and J ends were trimmed by 0 bases and 7 bases, with 13 bases remaining between them.

J is TRBJ1-3 and V is TRBV5-4, with no clear D. V was cut by 4 bases and J by 0 bases, with 11 bases left in between. CDR1 and CDR2 from the germline V gene are SGHNT and YYREEE (reference sequence). The CDR3 consists of 15 residues. DNA for the CDR3: TGTGCCAGCAGCAAAGACGGAGGCTCTGGAAACACCATATATTTT. Its protein product is CASSKDGGSGNTIYF.

The rearrangement joins TRBV28 to TRBJ2-7; D perhaps matches TRBD2 (6 bases). V gave up 6 bases and J gave up 2 bases, with 11 bases separating them. Germline-derived CDR1 and CDR2 are MDHEN and SYDVKM. The CDR3 is made up of 13 amino acids. The CDR3 nucleotides are TGTGCCAGCAGCCGGACTATCACCTACGAGCAGTACTTC. This encodes CASSRTITYEQYF.

This sequence joins TRBV6-6 and TRBJ1-1; 7 bases match TRBD1. The CDR3 extends over 10 amino acids. V shed 6 bases, J shed 10 bases, and the junction held 2 bases outside the gene matches. In germline, CDR1 is MNHNY, CDR2 SVGAGI (reference sequence). CDR3 residues: CASRNRGAFF. The CDR3 bases are TGTGCCAGCAGAAACAGGGGAGCTTTCTTT.

This chain links TRBV6-5 with TRBJ1-2; 7 positions agree with TRBD1. Germline loops: CDR1 MNHEY, CDR2 SVGAGI. CDR3 size: 13 residues. The J segment lost 2 bases and the V segment lost 9 bases, leaving 6 bases of the junction unmatched. The CDR3 DNA reads as TGTGCCAGTGGACAGGCAGGGAACTATGGCTACACCTTC. Its translation is CASGQAGNYGYTF.

The genes are TRBV7-9 and TRBJ2-7; D gene ambiguous. Between the trimmed V and J ends, which lost 5 bases and 7 bases, there was a span of 12 bases. This CDR3 has 12 residues. Germline V lookup: CDR1 SEHNR, CDR2 FQNEAQ (reference sequence). The CDR3 is CASSRTKEEQYF. The CDR3 DNA reads TGTGCCAGCAGCCGAACAAAAGAAGAGCAGTACTTC. Drawing the rest from reference TRBV7-9 and TRBJ2-7, the complete variable domain is DTGVSQNPRHKITKRGQNVTFRCDPISEHNRLYWYRQTLGQGPEFLTYFQNEAQLEKSRLLSDRFSAERPKGSFSTLEIQRTEQGDSAMYLCASSRTKEEQYFGPGTRLTVT.

This clone was recorded once. The V gene is TRBV27, the J gene TRBJ2-1; TRBD2 matches at 11 bases. CDR1 is MNHEY, CDR2 SMNVEV, per germline (reference sequence). The V and J ends lost 0 bases and 6 bases, in that order; junction bases with no gene match: 4. CDR3 length: 16 amino acids. The CDR3 is CASSLSSGGAGNEQFF. The CDR3 bases are TGTGCCAGCAGTTTATCTAGCGGGGGGGCGGGCAATGAGCAGTTCTTC.

The chain links TRBV12-5 to TRBJ2-7; D possibly corresponds to TRBD2 (5 bases). Trimming stripped 5 bases from V and 3 bases from J, with 23 bases between. Germline V gene data show CDR1 as LGHNT and CDR2 as FRNRAP. The CDR3 sequence is 17 residues long. In DNA, the CDR3 is TGTGCTAGTGGTAAACTTTCCGCCGGAGCGGAGTTCTACGAGCAGTACTTC. It encodes CASGKLSAGAEFYEQYF.

This clone showed up just once. Sequence at one end of the junction differs from germline and may be a read error. V and J are TRBV7-9 and TRBJ1-2; TRBD1 might be the D (6 bases). CDR3 length equals 14 residues. CDR1 and CDR2 from the germline V gene are SEHNR and FQNEAQ (reference sequence). The CDR3: CASSLSGGAPTDAF. The CDR3 nucleotides are TGTGCCAGCAGCCTTAGTGGGGGGGCTCCGACAGATGCCTTC. Full variable domain (remainder filled in from reference TRBV7-9 and TRBJ1-2): DTGVSQNPRHKITKRGQNVTFRCDPISEHNRLYWYRQTLGQGPEFLTYFQNEAQLEKSRLLSDRFSAERPKGSFSTLEIQRTEQGDSAMYLCASSLSGGAPTDAFGSGTRLTVV.

This chain uses TRBV10-3 with TRBJ2-7, with D unclear. V gave up 4 bases and J gave up 2 bases, with 6 bases separating them. The CDR3 has 12 amino acids. In germline, CDR1 is ENHRY, CDR2 SYGVKD. The CDR3 loop reads CAISVYAYEQYF. The CDR3 bases are TGTGCCATCAGTGTGTATGCCTACGAGCAGTACTTC.

The J gene is TRBJ2-7, the V gene TRBV6-1; 11 bases are shared with TRBD2. The CDR3 covers 15 residues. Germline V gene sequence: CDR1 MNHNS, CDR2 SASEGT. The ends lost 3 bases at V and 4 bases at J; junction bases unmatched: 5. The CDR3 DNA follows: TGTGCCAGCAGTGAGCGGGGACTAGCGGTTTACGAGCAGTACTTC. Amino acid sequence: CASSERGLAVYEQYF.

The gene calls are TRBV9 and TRBJ2-3, with 7 bases lining up with TRBD2. Germline V gene sequence: CDR1 SGDLS, CDR2 YYNGEE. The CDR3 covers 19 residues. Germline trimming cut 2 bases from V and 4 bases from J; bases unmatched to any gene: 19. This chain's CDR3 is CASSVAPSFSSGWPDTQYF. CDR3 DNA sequence: TGTGCCAGCAGCGTGGCCCCAAGCTTCAGTAGCGGGTGGCCAGATACGCAGTATTTT.

V is TRBV18 and J is TRBJ1-2; D gene uncertain. V dropped 3 bases and J dropped 2 bases, with 7 bases sitting between them. From germline, CDR1 is KGHSH and CDR2 LQKENI. The length of the CDR3 is 13 residues. CDR3 in DNA: TGTGCCAGCTCACCCGGGGAAAACTATGGCTACACCTTC. It yields the protein CASSPGENYGYTF.

This chain connects TRBV11-2 to TRBJ1-3, with a possible D match to TRBD1 (5 bases). The CDR3 has 14 amino acids. From germline, CDR1 is SGHAT and CDR2 FQNNGV. The V end was cut by 4 bases, the J end by 4 bases, with 11 bases between. For the CDR3, the DNA is TGTGCCAGCAGCTCGGCAGGGCAGGGAAACACCATATATTTT. Its translation is CASSSAGQGNTIYF.

V is TRBV5-1 and J is TRBJ1-1, with a tentative D call TRBD1 (6 bases). V dropped 5 bases and J dropped 0 bases, with 23 bases sitting between them. This CDR3 is 18 amino acids long. Germline loops: CDR1 SGHRS, CDR2 YFSETQ. CDR3 region: CASSRAGQSGPMNTEAFF. CDR3 nucleotide sequence: TGCGCCAGCAGTCGAGCCGGACAGTCGGGACCCATGAACACTGAAGCTTTCTTT.

J is TRBJ2-1 and V is TRBV28; D not resolved. Germline V gene data show CDR1 as MDHEN and CDR2 as SYDVKM. This CDR3 has 16 residues. V lost 5 bases and J 4 bases, leaving 18 bases between the germline ends. CDR3 in DNA: TGTGCCAGCAGTCCACCCCCTGGCGGAACTTACAATGAGCAGTTCTTC. It yields the protein CASSPPPGGTYNEQFF. Filled out from reference TRBV28 and TRBJ2-1, the complete variable domain reads DVKVTQSSRYLVKRTGEKVFLECVQDMDHENMFWYRQDPGLGLRLIYFSYDVKMKEKGDIPEGYSVSREKKERFSLILESASTNQTSMYLCASSPPPGGTYNEQFFGPGTRLTVL.

The gene calls are TRBV30 and TRBJ1-5, with 7 bases matching TRBD1. The CDR3 consists of 13 residues. Germline CDR1 is GTSNPN and CDR2 is SVGIG (reference sequence). V lost 5 bases, J lost 5 bases, and 6 bases stayed unmatched. This CDR3 reads CAWRTGEYQPQHF. As DNA, the CDR3 is TGTGCCTGGCGGACAGGAGAATATCAGCCCCAGCATTTT.

The V call is TRBV5-1, the J call TRBJ1-3, with 9 positions matching TRBD1. V gave up 4 bases and J gave up 4 bases; unmatched junction bases: 3. CDR1 is SGHRS and CDR2 is YFSETQ in the germline V gene. The CDR3 covers 14 residues. As DNA, the CDR3 is TGCGCCAGCAGCCCGGGGACAGGGGGAAACACCATATATTTT. Residues: CASSPGTGGNTIYF.

This CDR3 is CASSVRADSNTGELFF. The CDR3, as DNA: TGTGCCAGCAGCGTACGAGCGGATTCGAACACCGGGGAGCTGTTTTTT. The chain carries TRBV9 and TRBJ2-2, with a weak D call TRBD2 (5 bases). The CDR3 covers 16 residues. Trimming stripped 1 base from V and 0 bases from J, with 10 bases between. CDR1 and CDR2 from the germline V gene are SGDLS and YYNGEE.

The chain has TRBV7-9 and TRBJ2-5, with D perhaps being TRBD1 or TRBD2 (6 bases each). CDR3 length: 15 residues. Germline CDR1 is SEHNR and CDR2 is FQNEAQ (reference sequence). V lost 2 bases and J 2 bases, leaving 12 bases between the germline ends. The CDR3 DNA sequence: TGTGCCAGCAGCTTACCCGGAGGGGGGCAAGAGACCCAGTACTTC. Protein: CASSLPGGGQETQYF.

The rearrangement uses TRBV24-1 and TRBJ2-1; D ambiguous. CDR3 length: 11 residues. Germline V gene lookup returns CDR1 KGHDR and CDR2 SFDVKD. Trimming removed 7 bases from V and 5 bases from J, with 5 bases in between. The CDR3 sequence: CATRDDNEQFF. The CDR3 DNA sequence: TGTGCCACCAGGGACGACAATGAGCAGTTCTTC.

This clone was seen only once. The V gene is TRBV29-1, the J gene TRBJ2-5, with D possibly TRBD2 on 6 matching bases. CDR1 is SQVTM and CDR2 is ANQGSEA in the germline V gene. The CDR3 consists of 13 residues. V was pared by 3 bases and J by 1 base, with 9 bases between. The CDR3 sequence is CSVDRGFQETQYF. DNA of the CDR3: TGCAGCGTTGATCGGGGGTTCCAAGAGACCCAGTACTTC.

V gene TRBV11-2 combines with J gene TRBJ1-4; D not certain. Germline V gives CDR1 SGHAT, CDR2 FQNNGV. V lost 3 bases and J lost 12, with 14 bases in between. The CDR3 runs 13 residues. The CDR3 coding sequence is TGTGCCAGCAGCTTTTTTTCGGCGGCGGAACTGTTTTTT. Translating gives CASSFFSAAELFF.

The rearrangement joins TRBV6-1 to TRBJ1-5; D gene ambiguous. Trimming removed 1 base at V and 5 bases at J, with 9 bases between. Germline V lookup: CDR1 MNHNS, CDR2 SASEGT. The CDR3 length is 14 residues. In DNA form, the CDR3 reads TGTGCCAGCAGTGAAGGTGTAGGCTATCAGCCCCAGCATTTT. This codes for CASSEGVGYQPQHF.

In this sample, this clone turned up a few times. The chain has TRBV6-6 and TRBJ1-3, with D possibly being TRBD1 (6 bases). The CDR3 extends over 16 amino acids. Germline assignment: CDR1 MNHNY and CDR2 SVGAGI (reference sequence). The V gene lost 3 bases and the J gene lost 4 bases, with 16 bases spanning the gap. In DNA form, the CDR3 reads TGTGCCAGCAGTTATGCAGGGGAAGTTAGAGGAAACACCATATATTTT. Amino acid sequence: CASSYAGEVRGNTIYF.